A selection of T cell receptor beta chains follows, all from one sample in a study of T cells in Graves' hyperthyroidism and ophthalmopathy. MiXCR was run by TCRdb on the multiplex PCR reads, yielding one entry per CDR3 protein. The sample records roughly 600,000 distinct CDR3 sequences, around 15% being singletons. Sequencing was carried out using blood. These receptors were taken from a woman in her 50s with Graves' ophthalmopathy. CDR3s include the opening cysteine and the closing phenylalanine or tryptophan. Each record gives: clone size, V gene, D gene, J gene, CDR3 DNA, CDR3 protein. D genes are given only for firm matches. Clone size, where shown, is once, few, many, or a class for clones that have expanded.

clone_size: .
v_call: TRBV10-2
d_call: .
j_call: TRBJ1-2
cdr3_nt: TGCGCCAGCAGTGGGCCCGGAGGGAACTATGGCTACACCTTC
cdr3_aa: CASSGPGGNYGYTF

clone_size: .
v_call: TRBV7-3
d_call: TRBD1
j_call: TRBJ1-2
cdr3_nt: TGTGCCAGCAGGGCGGGACAGGGTCAAAACTATGGCTACACCTTC
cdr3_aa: CASRAGQGQNYGYTF

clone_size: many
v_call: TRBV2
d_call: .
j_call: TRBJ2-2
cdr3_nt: TGTGCCAGCAGTAATGGAGCGGGGGAGCTGTTTTTT
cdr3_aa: CASSNGAGELFF

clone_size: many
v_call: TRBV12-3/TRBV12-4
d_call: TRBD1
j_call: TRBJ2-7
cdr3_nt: TGTGCCAGCAGTTTCCACCGACAGGGAAAGCACGAGCAGTACTTC
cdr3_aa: CASSFHRQGKHEQYF

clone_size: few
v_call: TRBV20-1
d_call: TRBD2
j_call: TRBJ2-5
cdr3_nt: TGCAGTGCTAGAGTTAGGACTAGCGGGAGAGGAGAGACCCAGTACTTC
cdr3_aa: CSARVRTSGRGETQYF

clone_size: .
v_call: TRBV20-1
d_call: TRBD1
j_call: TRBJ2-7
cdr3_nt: TGCAGTCCCACCCGACAGGGGGCGGCCTACGAGCAGTACTTC
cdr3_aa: CSPTRQGAAYEQYF

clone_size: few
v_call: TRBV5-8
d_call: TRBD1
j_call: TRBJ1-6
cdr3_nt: TGTGCCAGCAGCCGTATGACAGGGGCCTATAATTCACCCCTCCACTTT
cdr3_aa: CASSRMTGAYNSPLHF

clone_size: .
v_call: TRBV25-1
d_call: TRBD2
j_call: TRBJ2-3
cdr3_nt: TGTGCCAGCAGTGAAGCTGGACTAGCGATTTTTGATACGCAGTATTTT
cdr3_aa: CASSEAGLAIFDTQYF

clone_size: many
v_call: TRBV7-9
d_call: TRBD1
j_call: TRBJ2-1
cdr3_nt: TGTGCCAGCTTGTGGACAGGGTTATACAATGAGCAGTTCTTC
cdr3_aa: CASLWTGLYNEQFF

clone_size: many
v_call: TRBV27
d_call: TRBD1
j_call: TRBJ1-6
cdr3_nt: TGTGCCGAACGCCAGGGGGCGCATTCACCCCTCCACTTT
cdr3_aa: CAERQGAHSPLHF

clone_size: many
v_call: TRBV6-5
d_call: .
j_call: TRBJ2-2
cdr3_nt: TGTGCCAGCAGCGTCACAGGGTCTGCCGGGGAGCTGTTTTTT
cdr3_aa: CASSVTGSAGELFF

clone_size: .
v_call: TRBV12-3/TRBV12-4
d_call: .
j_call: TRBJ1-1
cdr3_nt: TGTGCCAGCAGTCGACCCGGGCCTGAAGCTTTCTTT
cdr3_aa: CASSRPGPEAFF

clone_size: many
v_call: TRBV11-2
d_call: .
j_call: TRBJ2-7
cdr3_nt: TGTGCCAGCAGCTTACCAGGACTTACCTACGAGCAGTACTTC
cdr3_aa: CASSLPGLTYEQYF

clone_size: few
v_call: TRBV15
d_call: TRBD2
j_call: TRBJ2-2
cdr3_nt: TGTGCCACCAGCACCCAGACTAGCGGGCACGAGAACACCGGGGAGCTGTTTTTT
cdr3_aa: CATSTQTSGHENTGELFF

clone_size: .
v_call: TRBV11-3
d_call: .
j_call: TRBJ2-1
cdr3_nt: TGTGCCAGCACCGACCTACAGGGCAATATTGGAGAGCAGTTCTTC
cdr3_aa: CASTDLQGNIGEQFF

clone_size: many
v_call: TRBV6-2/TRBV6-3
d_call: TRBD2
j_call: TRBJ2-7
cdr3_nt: TGTGCCAGCAGTTACCACGCACGAGCGGGAGAATACGAGCAGTACTTC
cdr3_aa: CASSYHARAGEYEQYF

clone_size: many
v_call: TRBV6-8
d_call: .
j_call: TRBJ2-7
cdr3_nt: TGTGCCAGCAGTTCTGGCCTACTGGTCACCTACGAGCAGTACTTC
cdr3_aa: CASSSGLLVTYEQYF

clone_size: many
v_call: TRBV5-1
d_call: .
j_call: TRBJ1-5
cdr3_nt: TGCGCCAGCAGCCTGGGGCCGCAGGGCCCCAATCAGCCCCAGCATTTT
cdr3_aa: CASSLGPQGPNQPQHF

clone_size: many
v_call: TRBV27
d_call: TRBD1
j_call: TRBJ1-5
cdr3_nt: TGTGCCAGCAGACCCGGACAGGGCAATCTGCCCCAGCATTTT
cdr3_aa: CASRPGQGNLPQHF